This is a list of T cell receptor beta chains from one sample in a study of blood T cell repertoires in COVID-19. Produced via immunoSEQ multiplex PCR; TCRdb's table is partial and in-frame only. The sample has almost 55,000 clones, 86% seen once. Sequenced sample: peripheral blood. These TCRs come from a human donor in a cohort sampled during active COVID-19. CDR3s include the opening cysteine and the closing phenylalanine or tryptophan. A D gene is named only where the DNA matches it firmly. Rows give clone size only sometimes, using once, few, many, or a class for an expanded clone.

abundance	v_gene	d_gene	j_gene	CDR3aa	CDR3nt
NA	TRBV5-1	NA	TRBJ1-2	CASSNSGWDGYTF	TGCGCCAGCAGCAACTCAGGGTGGGATGGCTACACCTTC
NA	TRBV5-1	NA	TRBJ1-5	CASSLGTVSNQPQHF	TGCGCCAGCAGCTTGGGGACTGTCAGCAATCAGCCCCAGCATTTT
once	TRBV21-1	NA	TRBJ1-6	CARGLRDSPLHF	TGTGCCAGAGGCCTACGGGATTCACCCCTCCACTTT
NA	TRBV5-7	TRBD1	TRBJ2-3	CASSHGQGKATDTQYF	TGTGCCAGCAGCCACGGACAGGGTAAGGCGACAGATACGCAGTATTTT
NA	TRBV18	NA	TRBJ1-1	CASSPSLMEAVNTEAFF	TGTGCCAGCTCACCATCGCTCATGGAGGCGGTGAACACTGAAGCTTTCTTT
NA	TRBV20-1	NA	TRBJ2-7	CSARDNYEQYF	TGCAGTGCTAGGGACAACTACGAGCAGTACTTC
NA	TRBV5-1	NA	TRBJ1-4	CASRDSNEKLFF	TGCGCCAGCAGAGATAGTAATGAAAAACTGTTTTTT
NA	TRBV7-6	NA	TRBJ2-7	CASSVDTNSYEQYF	TGTGCCAGCAGCGTTGACACAAACTCCTACGAGCAGTACTTC
NA	TRBV5-1	NA	TRBJ2-2	CASSWIGAASTGELFF	TGCGCCAGCAGCTGGATCGGAGCCGCATCCACCGGGGAGCTGTTTTTT
NA	TRBV10-3	NA	TRBJ1-2	CAISESFGYRRDAYGYTF	TGTGCCATCAGTGAGTCATTTGGGTACAGACGTGATGCCTATGGCTACACCTTC
NA	TRBV5-1	TRBD1	TRBJ2-4	CASSWGTGENIQYF	TGCGCCAGCAGCTGGGGGACAGGGGAAAACATTCAGTACTTC
once	TRBV7-7	NA	TRBJ2-1	CASSLGRESNEQFF	TGTGCCAGCAGCTTGGGGCGGGAAAGCAATGAGCAGTTCTTC
NA	TRBV5-5	TRBD1	TRBJ2-1	CASSAPGTGEVF	TGTGCCAGCAGCGCACCCGGGACAGGGGAAGTCTTC
NA	TRBV24-1	NA	TRBJ1-1	CATSGRSTEAFF	TGTGCCACCAGTGGAAGGAGTACTGAAGCTTTCTTT
NA	TRBV5-1	NA	TRBJ2-6	CASSPFGANVLTF	TGCGCCAGCAGCCCGTTTGGGGCCAACGTCCTGACTTTC
NA	TRBV7-3	TRBD2	TRBJ2-3	CASSSLSGRGDTQYF	TGTGCCAGCAGCTCCCTTTCAGGGAGGGGAGATACGCAGTATTTT
NA	TRBV5-4	TRBD2	TRBJ2-3	CASTRRVAGAFTDTQYF	TGTGCCAGCACCCGGAGGGTAGCGGGGGCCTTCACAGATACGCAGTATTTT
NA	TRBV9	TRBD1	TRBJ2-5	CASSASPRGYQETQYF	TGTGCCAGCAGCGCTAGTCCCAGGGGGTACCAAGAGACCCAGTACTTC
NA	TRBV6-4	NA	TRBJ2-1	CASSSSAGGSDEQFF	TGTGCCAGCTCGAGTTCAGCAGGAGGGTCCGATGAGCAGTTCTTC
NA	TRBV7-9	NA	TRBJ2-7	CASSPAYEQYF	TGTGCCAGCAGTCCCGCCTACGAGCAGTACTTC
NA	TRBV28	TRBD2	TRBJ2-2	CASSSLPGLAGSNTGELFF	TGTGCCAGCAGTTCCCTACCGGGACTAGCGGGATCGAACACCGGGGAGCTGTTTTTT
NA	TRBV2	TRBD1	TRBJ2-7	CASSDRSWTGGNEQYF	TGTGCCAGCAGTGACCGCTCCTGGACAGGGGGGAACGAGCAGTACTTC
few	TRBV11-1	TRBD2	TRBJ2-5	CASSLARGSQETQYF	TGTGCCAGCAGCTTAGCGCGCGGGAGCCAAGAGACCCAGTACTTC
NA	TRBV7-9	NA	TRBJ2-7	CASSLIPQQRATYEQYF	TGTGCCAGCAGCTTAATCCCCCAGCAGCGGGCTACCTACGAGCAGTACTTC
NA	TRBV2	TRBD1	TRBJ2-2	CASSSKRVRTGGRTGELFF	TGTGCCAGCAGTTCCAAGCGTGTTAGGACAGGAGGAAGGACCGGGGAGCTGTTTTTT
few	TRBV7-9	NA	TRBJ1-6	CASSLNGQRNSPLHF	TGTGCCAGCAGCTTAAATGGACAGCGGAATTCACCCCTCCACTTT
NA	TRBV30	NA	TRBJ1-2	CAWSGNRRKGSNYGYTF	TGTGCCTGGAGTGGGAACAGGAGAAAGGGGTCTAACTATGGCTACACCTTC
NA	TRBV7-8	NA	TRBJ1-4	CASSRGGANEKLFF	TGTGCCAGCAGCCGTGGGGGGGCTAATGAAAAACTGTTTTTT
NA	TRBV10-3	NA	TRBJ2-3	CAIGTPGADTQYF	TGTGCCATCGGGACTCCCGGGGCCGATACGCAGTATTTT
NA	TRBV7-9	TRBD2	TRBJ2-1	CASSPWRGDNEQFF	TGTGCCAGCAGCCCCTGGCGGGGGGACAATGAGCAGTTCTTC
NA	TRBV7-2	NA	TRBJ2-2	CASSQAVNTGELFF	TGTGCCAGCAGCCAAGCGGTCAACACCGGGGAGCTGTTTTTT
once	TRBV3-1/TRBV3-2	NA	TRBJ1-2	CASSQVLQGEGGYTF	TGTGCCAGCAGCCAAGTTTTACAGGGCGAGGGAGGCTACACCTTC
NA	TRBV18	NA	TRBJ2-3	CASSPPTASTDTQYF	TGTGCCAGCTCACCACCGACAGCGTCCACAGATACGCAGTATTTT
NA	TRBV3-1/TRBV3-2	NA	TRBJ2-3	CASSSPRQALSTDTQYF	TGTGCCAGCAGCTCCCCAAGACAGGCCCTTAGCACAGATACGCAGTATTTT
NA	TRBV15	TRBD2	TRBJ2-7	CATSRDHEAGAGYEQYF	TGTGCCACCAGCAGAGACCACGAAGCGGGGGCGGGTTACGAGCAGTACTTC
NA	TRBV19	NA	TRBJ2-7	CASSPGGWFEQYF	TGTGCCAGTAGTCCCGGGGGTTGGTTCGAGCAGTACTTC
NA	TRBV27	NA	TRBJ1-5	CASSFAGGGDQPQHF	TGTGCCAGCAGTTTTGCTGGGGGAGGTGATCAGCCCCAGCATTTT
NA	TRBV4-2	NA	TRBJ1-2	CASSQVIPDSPSNYGYTF	TGTGCCAGCAGCCAAGTTATTCCGGACAGCCCCTCTAACTATGGCTACACCTTC
NA	TRBV7-2	TRBD2	TRBJ2-1	CASSLAWSGSYNEQFF	TGTGCCAGCAGCTTAGCGTGGAGCGGGAGCTACAATGAGCAGTTCTTC
NA	TRBV11-2	NA	TRBJ1-6	CASSLYLSYNSPLHF	TGTGCCAGCAGCTTGTATCTGAGTTATAATTCACCCCTCCACTTT
few	TRBV5-4	NA	TRBJ2-5	CASSLPSSETQYF	TGTGCCAGCAGCTTGCCTAGCTCTGAGACCCAGTACTTC
once	TRBV5-1	TRBD2	TRBJ2-7	CASSLDRTSGGQSYEQYF	TGCGCCAGCAGCTTGGATAGGACTAGCGGGGGCCAATCCTACGAGCAGTACTTC
NA	TRBV12-3/TRBV12-4	TRBD1	TRBJ2-3	CASTGQPGDTQYF	TGTGCCAGCACGGGACAGCCCGGGGATACGCAGTATTTT
NA	TRBV12-5	TRBD1	TRBJ1-4	CASGLSPSGGGEKLFF	TGTGCTAGTGGTTTGAGCCCCTCAGGGGGCGGTGAAAAACTGTTTTTT
NA	TRBV5-1	NA	TRBJ2-5	CASSLVQPQETQYF	TGCGCCAGCAGCTTGGTACAGCCCCAAGAGACCCAGTACTTC
NA	TRBV3-1/TRBV3-2	TRBD2	TRBJ2-3	CASSLRGVEDTQYF	TGTGCCAGCAGCCTGCGGGGGGTCGAGGATACGCAGTATTTT
NA	TRBV20-1	NA	TRBJ2-7	CSASVVYEQYF	TGCAGTGCTAGTGTAGTCTACGAGCAGTACTTC
NA	TRBV5-1	NA	TRBJ2-3	CASSLGLVHPDTQYF	TGCGCCAGCAGCTTGGGGCTAGTACATCCAGATACGCAGTATTTT
many	TRBV5-6	NA	TRBJ1-1	CASSYEDTEAFF	TGTGCCAGTTCATACGAGGACACTGAAGCTTTCTTT
NA	TRBV3-1/TRBV3-2	NA	TRBJ2-1	CASSPWERSLGNEQFF	TGTGCCAGCAGCCCCTGGGAGCGGAGCCTTGGGAATGAGCAGTTCTTC
NA	TRBV5-5	TRBD1	TRBJ1-3	CASSLKQGTGNTIYF	TGTGCCAGCAGCTTAAAACAGGGGACTGGAAACACCATATATTTT
NA	TRBV6-5	NA	TRBJ2-5	CASSLRRGGQETQYF	TGTGCCAGCAGTCTCCGGAGGGGGGGGCAAGAGACCCAGTACTTC
few	TRBV3-1/TRBV3-2	NA	TRBJ2-2	CASSTGTGELFF	TGTGCCAGCAGCACCGGCACCGGGGAGCTGTTTTTT